A selection of T cell receptor beta chains follows, all from one sample in a study of blood T cell repertoires in COVID-19. TCRdb keeps only in-frame clones here, not all; method: immunoSEQ multiplex PCR. The sample contains about 52,000 clones, over 65% of which appear only once. Sample: peripheral blood. All receptors derive from an elderly man with COVID-19, enrolled during active disease. Each CDR3 is given with its conserved first and last residue. The D gene is left open where the match is weak. Only part of the rows carry a size: once, few, many, or a class if the clone is expanded.

v_call,j_call,clone_size,d_call,cdr3_aa,cdr3_nt
TRBV7-9,TRBJ2-1,-,-,CASSFSGSSYNEQFF,TGTGCCAGCAGCTTTAGCGGAAGCTCCTACAATGAGCAGTTCTTC
TRBV6-6,TRBJ2-7,-,-,CASRTGGAYEQYF,TGTGCCAGCAGGACGGGGGGCGCGTACGAGCAGTACTTC
TRBV5-4,TRBJ1-6,-,TRBD1,CASSPPLGRGLISPLHF,TGTGCCAGCAGCCCCCCCTTAGGCAGGGGGCTCATTTCACCCCTCCACTTT
TRBV19,TRBJ2-2,-,TRBD2,CASCGLGGGELFF,TGTGCCAGTTGCGGACTAGGCGGCGGGGAGCTGTTTTTT
TRBV19,TRBJ1-2,-,TRBD1,CASSVGTEISGYTF,TGTGCCAGTAGTGTCGGGACAGAAATTTCTGGCTACACCTTC
TRBV5-1,TRBJ1-4,-,-,CASSFDSTNEKLFF,TGCGCCAGCAGCTTCGACTCAACTAATGAAAAACTGTTTTTT
TRBV7-9,TRBJ2-7,-,-,CASSHKQLRLYF,TGTGCCAGCAGCCATAAACAACTACGATTGTACTTC
TRBV3-1/TRBV3-2,TRBJ2-7,-,-,CASSQTGIEDF,TGTGCCAGCAGCCAGACCGGGATCGAAGACTTC
TRBV2,TRBJ2-5,few,-,CASSEAFWQGQETQYF,TGTGCCAGCAGTGAAGCCTTTTGGCAGGGACAAGAGACCCAGTACTTC
TRBV19,TRBJ2-1,-,-,CASSIVATYPSYNEQFF,TGTGCCAGTAGTATAGTAGCCACATACCCCTCCTACAATGAGCAGTTCTTC
TRBV28,TRBJ2-4,-,TRBD1,CASSLLGQGKNIQYF,TGTGCCAGCAGTTTATTAGGACAGGGCAAAAACATTCAGTACTTC
TRBV24-1,TRBJ1-1,once,TRBD1,CATSDTGVNTEAFF,TGTGCCACCAGTGATACAGGGGTGAACACTGAAGCTTTCTTT
TRBV5-1,TRBJ1-2,-,-,CASSLEVGYGYTF,TGCGCCAGCAGCTTGGAGGTCGGGTATGGCTACACCTTC
TRBV29-1,TRBJ1-1,-,-,CSVVGTGGAEAFF,TGCAGCGTTGTAGGGACCGGGGGGGCTGAAGCTTTCTTT
TRBV7-2,TRBJ1-5,-,-,CASSDQGGDQPQHF,TGTGCCAGCAGCGACCAGGGTGGGGATCAGCCCCAGCATTTT
TRBV24-1,TRBJ2-1,-,-,CATSDRKRSTYNEQFF,TGTGCCACAAGTGACCGAAAAAGGAGTACCTACAATGAGCAGTTCTTC
TRBV9,TRBJ2-1,-,TRBD2,CASSGIAGEGNEQFF,TGTGCCAGCAGCGGCATAGCGGGGGAGGGGAATGAGCAGTTCTTC
TRBV3-1/TRBV3-2,TRBJ1-5,-,-,CASSLWVPGESNQPQHF,TGTGCCAGCAGCTTATGGGTTCCGGGTGAAAGCAATCAGCCCCAGCATTTT
TRBV27,TRBJ1-1,-,-,CASSLNRETEAFF,TGTGCCAGCAGTTTAAACCGGGAAACTGAAGCTTTCTTT
TRBV6-5,TRBJ1-2,-,-,CASSYGGGNGYTF,TGTGCCAGCAGTTACGGGGGAGGGAATGGCTACACCTTC
TRBV10-3,TRBJ1-5,-,-,CAISQGYGNQPQHF,TGTGCCATCAGTCAGGGTTATGGCAATCAGCCCCAGCATTTT
TRBV27,TRBJ2-1,-,-,CATNMGGIYNEQFF,TGTGCCACCAATATGGGGGGAATCTACAATGAGCAGTTCTTC
TRBV11-2,TRBJ1-2,-,-,CASSFNRVTNYGYTF,TGTGCCAGCAGCTTCAACAGGGTGACTAACTATGGCTACACCTTC
TRBV7-8,TRBJ1-2,-,-,CASSLSQFYGYTF,TGTGCCAGCAGCTTATCGCAGTTCTATGGCTACACCTTC
TRBV7-9,TRBJ2-1,few,-,CAELEDSYNEQFF,TGTGCCGAGTTGGAGGACTCCTACAATGAGCAGTTCTTC
TRBV7-3,TRBJ2-3,-,TRBD2,CASSFRATGGFTDTQYF,TGTGCCAGCAGCTTCAGAGCCACGGGGGGATTCACAGATACGCAGTATTTT
TRBV5-1,TRBJ2-5,few,-,CASSLILEETQYF,TGCGCCAGCAGCTTGATACTAGAGGAGACCCAGTACTTC
TRBV11-2,TRBJ2-3,-,-,CASSLDGKPTDTQYF,TGTGCCAGCAGCTTAGACGGGAAGCCCACAGATACGCAGTATTTT
TRBV9,TRBJ1-5,-,TRBD1,CASSGGTGTALGQPQHF,TGTGCCAGCAGCGGGGGGACCGGGACAGCGTTAGGTCAGCCCCAGCATTTT
TRBV6-5,TRBJ1-1,-,-,CASTYGPLNTEAFF,TGTGCCAGCACCTATGGGCCTTTGAACACTGAAGCTTTCTTT
TRBV4-1,TRBJ1-1,-,-,CASSQDRIPDTEAFF,TGCGCCAGCAGCCAAGATCGTATTCCGGACACTGAAGCTTTCTTT
TRBV30,TRBJ2-1,-,-,CAWSNPRGANNEQFF,TGTGCCTGGAGTAATCCCCGGGGGGCGAACAATGAGCAGTTCTTC
TRBV28,TRBJ1-2,-,-,CASSFFRGYGYTF,TGTGCCAGCAGTTTCTTCAGGGGCTATGGCTACACCTTC
TRBV21-1,TRBJ2-5,-,-,CASSTGLARNNGETQYF,TGTGCCAGCAGCACAGGACTAGCGCGTAATAATGGTGAGACCCAGTACTTC
TRBV7-9,TRBJ2-5,-,-,CASSLIGQFQETQYF,TGTGCCAGCAGCTTAATAGGACAGTTCCAAGAGACCCAGTACTTC
TRBV29-1,TRBJ2-2,-,-,CSSSGTTNTGELFF,TGCAGCTCCAGTGGGACAACGAACACCGGGGAGCTGTTTTTT
TRBV10-3,TRBJ1-5,-,-,CAISNPSGVQDGPQHF,TGTGCCATCAGTAACCCGTCAGGGGTACAAGATGGGCCCCAGCATTTT
TRBV10-3,TRBJ1-2,once,-,CAISESQGVFGYTF,TGTGCCATCAGTGAGAGCCAGGGTGTGTTTGGCTACACCTTC
TRBV14,TRBJ1-1,few,TRBD1,CASSTRQGWNTEAFF,TGTGCCAGCAGCACCCGACAGGGGTGGAACACTGAAGCTTTCTTT
TRBV28,TRBJ1-4,-,TRBD1,CASRTGGADEKLFF,TGTGCCAGCAGGACAGGGGGGGCGGATGAAAAACTGTTTTTT